The clone carrying this TCR beta chain was counted a single time. Antigen: not known. With 60 Vbeta and 13 Jbeta primers, the PCR was carried out. Data came from immunoSEQ multiplex PCR; TCRdb stores just in-frame clones and leaves some out. The sample holds more than 250,000 clones; roughly 90% are singletons and the top ten take about 2%. CDR3 length: 16 residues. V dropped 0 bases and J dropped 8; count of bases not matched to a gene: 7. Germline loops: CDR1 SGHRS, CDR2 YFSETQ. This specimen comes from a study of cytomegalovirus exposure and HLA in healthy donors. Study conclusions and caveats: A cluster of highly shared sequence variants was likely a sequencing artifact.

The V call is TRBV5-1, the J call TRBJ2-1; TRBD2 matches 11 bases. The sequenced sample consisted of PBMCs. The clonotype comes from a woman aged 18-30 years in good health and CMV-seronegative. CDR3 loop: CASSLEGVAGGYEQFF. For the CDR3, the DNA is TGCGCCAGCAGCTTGGAGGGAGTAGCGGGGGGGTATGAGCAGTTCTTC.